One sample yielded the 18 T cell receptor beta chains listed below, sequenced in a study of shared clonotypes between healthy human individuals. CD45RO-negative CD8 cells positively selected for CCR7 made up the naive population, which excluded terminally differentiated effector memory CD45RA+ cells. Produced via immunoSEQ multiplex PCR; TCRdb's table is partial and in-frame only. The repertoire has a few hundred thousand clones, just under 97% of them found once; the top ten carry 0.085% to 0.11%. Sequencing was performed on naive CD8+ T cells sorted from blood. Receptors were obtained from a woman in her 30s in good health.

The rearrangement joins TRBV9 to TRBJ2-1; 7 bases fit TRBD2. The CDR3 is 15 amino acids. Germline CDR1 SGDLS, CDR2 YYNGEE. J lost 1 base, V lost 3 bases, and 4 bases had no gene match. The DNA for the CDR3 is TGTGCCAGCAGCGGAAGCGGGGTGTCCTACAATGAGCAGTTCTTC. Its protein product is CASSGSGVSYNEQFF.

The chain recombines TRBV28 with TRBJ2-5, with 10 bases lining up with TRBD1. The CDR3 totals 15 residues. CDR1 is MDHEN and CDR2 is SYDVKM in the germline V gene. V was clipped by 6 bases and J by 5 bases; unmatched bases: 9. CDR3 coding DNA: TGTGCCAGCAGCCGGGACAGGGGTTTAGGGGAGACCCAGTACTTC. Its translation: CASSRDRGLGETQYF.

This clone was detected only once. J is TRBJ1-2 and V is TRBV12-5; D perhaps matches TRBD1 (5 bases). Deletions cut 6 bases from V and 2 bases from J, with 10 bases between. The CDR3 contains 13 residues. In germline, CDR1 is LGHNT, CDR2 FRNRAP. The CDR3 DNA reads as TGTGCTAGTGGGACAGTTTCGAACTATGGCTACACCTTC. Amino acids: CASGTVSNYGYTF.

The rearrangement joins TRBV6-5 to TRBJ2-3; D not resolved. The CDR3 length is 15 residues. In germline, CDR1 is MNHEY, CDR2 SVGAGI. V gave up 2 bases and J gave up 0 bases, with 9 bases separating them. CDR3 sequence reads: CASSYQRASTDTQYF. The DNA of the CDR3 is TGTGCCAGCAGTTACCAGCGTGCTAGCACAGATACGCAGTATTTT.

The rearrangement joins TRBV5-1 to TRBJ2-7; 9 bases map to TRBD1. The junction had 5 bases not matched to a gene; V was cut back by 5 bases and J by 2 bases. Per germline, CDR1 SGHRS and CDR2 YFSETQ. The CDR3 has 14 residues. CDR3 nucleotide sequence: TGCGCCAGCAGTCAGGGACAGGGAACCTACGAGCAGTACTTC. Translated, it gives CASSQGQGTYEQYF.

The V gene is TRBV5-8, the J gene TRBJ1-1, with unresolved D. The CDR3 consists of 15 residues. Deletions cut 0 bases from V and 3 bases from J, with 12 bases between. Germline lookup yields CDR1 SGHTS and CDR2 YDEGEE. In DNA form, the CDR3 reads TGTGCCAGCAGCTTGGACGGCCTGGGGTACACTGAAGCTTTCTTT. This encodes CASSLDGLGYTEAFF. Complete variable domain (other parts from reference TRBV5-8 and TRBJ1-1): EAGVTQSPTHLIKTRGQQATLRCSPISGHTSVYWYQQALGLGLQFLLWYDEGEERNRGNFPPRFSGRQFPNYSSELNVNALELEDSALYLCASSLDGLGYTEAFFGQGTRLTVV.

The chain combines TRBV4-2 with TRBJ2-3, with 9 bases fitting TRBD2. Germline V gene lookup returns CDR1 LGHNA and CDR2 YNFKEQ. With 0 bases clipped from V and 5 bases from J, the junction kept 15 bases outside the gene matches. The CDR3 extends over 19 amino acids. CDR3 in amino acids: CASSQEVSPIAGEGDTQYF. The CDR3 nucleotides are TGTGCCAGCAGCCAAGAGGTGTCCCCCATAGCGGGAGAGGGAGATACGCAGTATTTT.

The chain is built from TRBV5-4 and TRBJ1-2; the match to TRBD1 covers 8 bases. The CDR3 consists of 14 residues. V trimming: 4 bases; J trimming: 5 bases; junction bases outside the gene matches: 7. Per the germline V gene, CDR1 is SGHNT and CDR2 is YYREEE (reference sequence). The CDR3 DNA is TGTGCCAGCAGCGAGGACAGGGTTCGGTATGGCTACACCTTC. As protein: CASSEDRVRYGYTF.

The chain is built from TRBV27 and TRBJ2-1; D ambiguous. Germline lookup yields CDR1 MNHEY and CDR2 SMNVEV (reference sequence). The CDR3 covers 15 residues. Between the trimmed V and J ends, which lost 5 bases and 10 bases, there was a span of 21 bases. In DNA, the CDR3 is TGTGCCAGCAGTCCGGTCCGCTTGGAGATAGGCGAGCAGTTCTTC. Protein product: CASSPVRLEIGEQFF.

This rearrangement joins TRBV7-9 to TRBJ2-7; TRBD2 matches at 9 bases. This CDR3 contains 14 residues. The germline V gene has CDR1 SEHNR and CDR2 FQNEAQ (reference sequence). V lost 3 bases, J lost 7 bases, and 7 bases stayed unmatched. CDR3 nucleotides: TGTGCCAGCAGCTTTGGAATTGGACTAGCGGAGCAGTACTTC. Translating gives CASSFGIGLAEQYF. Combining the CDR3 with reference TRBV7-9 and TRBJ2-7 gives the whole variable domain DTGVSQNPRHKITKRGQNVTFRCDPISEHNRLYWYRQTLGQGPEFLTYFQNEAQLEKSRLLSDRFSAERPKGSFSTLEIQRTEQGDSAMYLCASSFGIGLAEQYFGPGTRLTVT.

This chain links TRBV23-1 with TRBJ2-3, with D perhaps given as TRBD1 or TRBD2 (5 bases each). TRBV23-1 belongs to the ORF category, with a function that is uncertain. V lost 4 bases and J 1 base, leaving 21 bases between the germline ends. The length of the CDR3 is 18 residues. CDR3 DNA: TGCGCCAGCAGTCGCCTCCCTCCAGGGATCGGGGGCACAGATACGCAGTATTTT. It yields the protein CASSRLPPGIGGTDTQYF.

CDR3 in amino acids: CASSHQKHRGTDTQYF. In DNA form, the CDR3 reads TGTGCCAGCAGTCATCAGAAACACAGGGGCACAGATACGCAGTATTTT. The genes are TRBV28 and TRBJ2-3; TRBD1 might be the D (6 bases). Trimming removed 5 bases at V and 1 base at J, with 16 bases between. Per germline, CDR1 MDHEN and CDR2 SYDVKM. CDR3 length equals 16 residues.

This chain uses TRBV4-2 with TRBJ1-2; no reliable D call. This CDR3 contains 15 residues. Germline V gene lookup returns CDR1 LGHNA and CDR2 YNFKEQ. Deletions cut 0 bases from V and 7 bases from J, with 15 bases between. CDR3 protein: CASSQEARIEGGYTF. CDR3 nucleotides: TGTGCCAGCAGCCAAGAGGCTAGGATAGAGGGTGGCTACACCTTC.

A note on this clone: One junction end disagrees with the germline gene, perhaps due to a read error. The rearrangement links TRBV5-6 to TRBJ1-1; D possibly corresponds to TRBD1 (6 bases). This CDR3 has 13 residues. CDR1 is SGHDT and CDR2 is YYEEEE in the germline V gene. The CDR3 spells CASSSQGNTEVFF. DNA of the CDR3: TGTGCCAGCAGCTCACAGGGCAACACTGAAGTTTTCTTT.

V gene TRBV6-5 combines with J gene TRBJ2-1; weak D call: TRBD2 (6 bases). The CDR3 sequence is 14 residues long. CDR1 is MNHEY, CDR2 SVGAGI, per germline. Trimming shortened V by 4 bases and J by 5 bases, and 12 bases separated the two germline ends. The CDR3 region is CASSWRDSDNEQFF. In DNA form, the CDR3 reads TGTGCCAGCAGTTGGCGGGACTCTGACAATGAGCAGTTCTTC.

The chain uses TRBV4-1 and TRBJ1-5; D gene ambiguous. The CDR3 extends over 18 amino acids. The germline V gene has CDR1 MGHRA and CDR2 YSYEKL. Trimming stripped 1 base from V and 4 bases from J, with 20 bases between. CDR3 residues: CASSQGFGLQNPNQPQHF. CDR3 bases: TGCGCCAGCAGCCAAGGGTTCGGGTTGCAGAACCCGAATCAGCCCCAGCATTTT.

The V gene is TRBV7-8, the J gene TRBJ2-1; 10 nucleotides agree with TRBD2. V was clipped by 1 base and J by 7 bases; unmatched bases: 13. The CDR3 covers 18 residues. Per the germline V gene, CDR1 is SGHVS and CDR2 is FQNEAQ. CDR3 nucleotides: TGTGCCAGCAGCTTAGTGGGTAGCGGGAGGTACGTAGCGAATGAGCAGTTCTTC. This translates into CASSLVGSGRYVANEQFF.

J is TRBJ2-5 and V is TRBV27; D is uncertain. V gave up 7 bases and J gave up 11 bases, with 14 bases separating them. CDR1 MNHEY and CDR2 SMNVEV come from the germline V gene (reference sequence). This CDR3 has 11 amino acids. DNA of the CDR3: TGTGCCAGCATCCGACTTACGCAGCAGTACTTC. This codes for CASIRLTQQYF.